Below are 15 T cell receptor beta chains sequenced from a single sample in a study of regulatory T cells in long-lasting Graves disease. Combining iRepertoire HTBI primers with Arm-PCR of CDR3 regions, the authors built TCR beta libraries. TCRdb ran MiXCR on the multiplex PCR reads and lists one entry per CDR3 protein. In the table there are approximately 350,000 distinct CDR3 sequences, around 15% of which are singletons. The time point was: newly diagnosed GD, antithyroid drugs for less than 3 months. RNA isolated from PBMCs was used to make the TCR library. These data were also reused for a study on T cells in Graves' hyperthyroidism and ophthalmopathy.

The sample in question was peripheral blood mononuclear cells (PBMCs), obtained at new diagnosis, from a patient treated with antithyroid drugs. These receptors originate from a woman in her late teens or twenties with Graves disease.

This clonotype was picked up many times. The V call is TRBV6-9, the J call TRBJ1-5; 8 nucleotides line up with TRBD1. Per germline, CDR1 MNHGY and CDR2 SVAAGI. This CDR3 is built from 18 residues. The ends lost 3 bases at V and 0 bases at J; junction bases unmatched: 10. As DNA, the CDR3 is TGTGCCAGCAGTTACTCGAACCAGGGGGCCCCTAGCAATCAGCCCCAGCATTTT. Its translation is CASSYSNQGAPSNQPQHF.

This clonotype occurred many times. The V call is TRBV5-1, the J call TRBJ2-1; TRBD2 matches 10 bases. The V gene's germline CDR1 is SGHRS and CDR2 YFSETQ. This CDR3 is 15 amino acids long. V lost 0 bases, J lost 9 bases, and 6 bases stayed unmatched. CDR3 loop: CASSLVSSGSTEQFF. In nucleotides, the CDR3 is TGCGCCAGCAGCTTGGTATCTAGCGGGAGTACTGAGCAGTTCTTC.

The count of this clonotype is one. This chain links TRBV7-9 with TRBJ2-1; the D is unclear. CDR1 is SEHNR, CDR2 FQNEAQ, per germline (reference sequence). The CDR3 extends over 15 amino acids. Between the trimmed V and J ends, which lost 4 bases and 0 bases, there was a span of 10 bases. CDR3 bases: TGTGCCAGCAGCTCCGTATTAAGCTCCTACAATGAGCAGTTCTTC. Its protein product is CASSSVLSSYNEQFF.

This clonotype was seen repeatedly, ten times or more. This sequence joins TRBV7-2 and TRBJ2-7; D is ambiguous. Trimming shortened V by 6 bases and J by 2 bases, and 17 bases separated the two germline ends. CDR1 and CDR2 from the germline V gene are SGHTA and FQGNSA. There are 15 residues in the CDR3. This CDR3 reads CASSLLTGRAYEQYF. The CDR3 DNA sequence: TGTGCCAGCAGTTTACTAACTGGAAGGGCCTACGAGCAGTACTTC.

This clonotype was seen at least ten times. The genes are TRBV30 and TRBJ2-7, with D possibly TRBD2 on 5 matching bases. Per germline, CDR1 GTSNPN and CDR2 SVGIG (reference sequence). This CDR3 has 13 residues. V was clipped by 5 bases and J by 2 bases, with 13 bases between them. The chain's CDR3 is CAWAWRSTYEQYF. The CDR3 bases are TGTGCCTGGGCCTGGAGGAGTACCTACGAGCAGTACTTC.

A remark on this clonotype: Possible read error: a much larger clone is one base away. The V call is TRBV30, the J call TRBJ2-5, with 9 bases fitting TRBD1. There are 14 residues in the CDR3. CDR1 and CDR2 from the germline V gene are GTSNPN and SVGIG (reference sequence). DNA of the CDR3: TGTGCCTGGAGGCTACAGGGGGCTCAGGAGACCCGGTACTTC. This codes for CAWRLQGAQETRYF.

The table lists this clonotype with many counts. The chain recombines TRBV10-3 with TRBJ1-1; D is unresolved. There are 14 residues in the CDR3. Germline CDR1 is ENHRY and CDR2 is SYGVKD. V dropped 6 bases and J dropped 1 base, with 12 bases sitting between them. The CDR3 bases are TGTGCCATCAGGGGGATAGGGCCGAACACTGAAGCTTTCTTT. Encoded protein: CAIRGIGPNTEAFF.

This clonotype showed up many times. The V call is TRBV4-1, the J call TRBJ1-1; D gene uncertain. This CDR3 is built from 12 residues. CDR1 is MGHRA and CDR2 is YSYEKL in the germline V gene. V lost 4 bases and J 3 bases, leaving 6 bases between the germline ends. The CDR3 DNA reads as TGCGCCAGCAGCCCTCTTTACACTGAAGCTTTCTTT. This gives the protein CASSPLYTEAFF.

There are many counts of this clonotype. The chain employs TRBV5-1 and TRBJ1-2; TRBD1 is a possible D gene (6 bases). The CDR3 consists of 11 residues. V lost 5 bases to trimming and J lost 7 bases, with 9 bases between them. From germline, CDR1 is SGHRS and CDR2 YFSETQ. The CDR3 region has the DNA TGCGCCAGCAGGTCAGGGGCTGGCTACACCTTC. Encoded protein: CASRSGAGYTF.

This clonotype has just one count. This chain links TRBV20-1 with TRBJ2-4; 8 bases are shared with TRBD1. V dropped 5 bases and J dropped 3; count of bases not matched to a gene: 6. The CDR3 is 14 residues long. Germline V CDR1 and CDR2: DFQATT, SNEGSKA (reference sequence). The CDR3 DNA reads as TGCAGTGCTTATACCGGGACAGGCAAAAACATTCAGTACTTC. Translated: CSAYTGTGKNIQYF.

This clonotype was seen repeatedly, ten times or more. The genes are TRBV5-1 and TRBJ2-3; TRBD2 agrees at 14 bases. CDR3 length: 17 residues. The J segment lost 7 bases and the V segment lost 2 bases, leaving 9 bases of the junction unmatched. CDR1 SGHRS and CDR2 YFSETQ come from the germline V gene. The DNA for the CDR3 is TGCGCCAGCAGCTTCGGGACTAGCGGGAGCCCCGGGAATACGCAGTATTTT. The encoded protein is CASSFGTSGSPGNTQYF. Variable domain in full (rest from reference TRBV5-1 and TRBJ2-3): KAGVTQTPRYLIKTRGQQVTLSCSPISGHRSVSWYQQTPGQGLQFLFEYFSETQRNKGNFPGRFSGRQFSNSRSEMNVSTLELGDSALYLCASSFGTSGSPGNTQYFGPGTRLTVL.

Remarks on this clonotype: This may be a read error: a much more frequent sequence differs by one nucleotide. This chain links TRBV3-1 with TRBJ2-3, with TRBD2 identical over 11 bases. The V segment lost 4 bases and the J segment 8 bases; nucleotides outside the gene matches: 14. Germline CDR1 is LGHDT and CDR2 is YNNKEL (reference sequence). The CDR3 has 17 residues. In DNA form, the CDR3 reads TGTGCCAGCAGCCCCACCCTAGCGGGGGGTCTTTTGGGTACGCAGTATTTT. As protein: CASSPTLAGGLLGTQYF.

To note about this clonotype: At one boundary the junction diverges from the germline segment, which might be a read error. The V and J genes are TRBV27 and TRBJ2-1; 7 bases agree with TRBD1. The V gene's germline CDR1 is MNHEY and CDR2 SMNVEV (reference sequence). The CDR3 is made up of 12 amino acids. The CDR3 DNA reads as TGTACCAGCAGACAGGGTAGCCATGAGCAGTTCTTC. Translation: CTSRQGSHEQFF.

The V call is TRBV7-9, the J call TRBJ1-5; TRBD1 is a possible D gene (6 bases). The V gene lost 5 bases and the J gene lost 7 bases, with 12 bases spanning the gap. The CDR3 length is 13 residues. Germline-derived CDR1 and CDR2 are SEHNR and FQNEAQ (reference sequence). DNA for the CDR3: TGTGCCAGCAGCGCGACCCAGGGGCAGCCCCAGCATTTT. It is translated as CASSATQGQPQHF.

At least ten counts were recorded for this clonotype. V usage is TRBV28 and J usage is TRBJ2-7; tentatively, D is TRBD1 (6 bases). V lost 11 bases and J 3 bases, leaving 14 bases between the germline ends. The germline CDR1 and CDR2 sequences are MDHEN and SYDVKM. The CDR3 runs 12 residues. CDR3 bases: TGTGCCTGGCAGGGACATGGCTACGAGCAGTACTTC. Amino acids: CAWQGHGYEQYF.